This is a list of T cell receptor beta chains from one sample in a study of tumor-infiltrating lymphocytes in oesophageal squamous cell carcinoma. One entry per CDR3 protein, called by TCRdb with MiXCR from the PCR reads. This repertoire shows 15,000 to 20,000 distinct CDR3 sequences, 42% found once; its top ten account for approximately 18%. Specimen: normal esophageal tissue next to the tumor. The receptors shown here come from a female donor with esophageal squamous cell carcinoma. Both conserved end residues are part of each CDR3.

- | TRBV19 | CASSIDRYNEQYF
TRBJ2-7 | TRBV12-3/TRBV12-4 | CASRNSVLDSPLHF
TRBJ2-5 | TRBV7-3 | CASSLGGWGEQYF
TRBJ1-1 | TRBV28 | CASSLGTSGRAEAFF
TRBJ2-5 | TRBV6-5 | CASRRGQGAGEETQYF
- | TRBV27 | CASSYQGRNEQFF
TRBJ1-1 | TRBV14 | CASSRGTGTEAFF
- | TRBV11-2 | CASSQLGDGNFFQTQFF
- | TRBV7-6 | CASSLSLWTSGANKETQYF
TRBJ2-1 | TRBV12-3/TRBV12-4 | CASSIGQGHYNEQFF
- | TRBV7-6 | CASSLRTRDEQFF
TRBJ2-5 | TRBV7-8 | CASSSPDQGAQETQYF
- | TRBV12-3/TRBV12-4 | CASSPRGANNEQFF
TRBJ2-7 | TRBV10-3 | CAISGAGVRYEQYF
- | TRBV7-9 | CASSLPVSNEQFF
TRBJ2-7 | TRBV11-2 | CASSLVTSGAYDEQYF